The following is a T cell receptor (beta chain) sequence with its context. The antigen is unknown. This sample is drawn from a study of T cell responses to AZD1222 COVID-19 vaccine. Study conclusions and caveats: Close to half of all spike-specific TCRs reportedly target regions of the variants that are unmutated.

Method: immunoSEQ multiplex PCR; TCRdb's copy keeps in-frame clones and lacks some. The sample has 170,000 or so clones, about 91% seen once; the top ten hold around 10%. Trimming left V 4 bases short and J 6 bases short, with 10 bases between. The CDR3 runs to 12 residues. CDR1 and CDR2 from the germline V gene are MNHEY and SVGAGI. The clonotype was recovered from an adult who received the AZD1222 COVID-19 vaccine. The V gene is TRBV6-5, the J gene TRBJ2-7; TRBD1 might be the D (6 bases). Source: peripheral blood, taken 28 days after the second AZD1222 dose. The CDR3 DNA reads as TGTGCCAGCAGTTCCCCAGGGGTCGAGCAGTACTTC. Its protein is CASSSPGVEQYF.